This TCR beta chain appears in the sequencing data of a study of cytomegalovirus exposure and HLA in healthy donors. Overall study findings and caveats: Later on, an analysis tied 15,000 to 20,000 TCR beta sequences to HLA alleles at 0.05 false discovery rate. TCR beta sequences reportedly predicted the HLA-A and HLA-B alleles of most subjects accurately.

Concerning this clone: Its antigen is still unknown.

Primers for the PCR totalled 60 Vbeta and 13 Jbeta. This table comes from immunoSEQ multiplex PCR, and its TCRdb copy is limited to in-frame clones, with some not included. This table holds 180,000 or so clones, about four fifths found once. V lost 0 bases to trimming and J lost 4 bases; unmatched junction nucleotides: 4. Per germline, CDR1 LGHNA and CDR2 YNFKEQ. The CDR3 has 15 amino acids. The sample taken for sequencing was PBMCs. The source of this sequence is a male donor in good health and CMV-seronegative. The gene calls are TRBV4-2 and TRBJ2-3, with 7 nucleotides matching TRBD1. CDR3 DNA sequence: TGTGCCAGCAGCCAAGATGACAGGGAGTCAGATACGCAGTATTTT. This gives the protein CASSQDDRESDTQYF.